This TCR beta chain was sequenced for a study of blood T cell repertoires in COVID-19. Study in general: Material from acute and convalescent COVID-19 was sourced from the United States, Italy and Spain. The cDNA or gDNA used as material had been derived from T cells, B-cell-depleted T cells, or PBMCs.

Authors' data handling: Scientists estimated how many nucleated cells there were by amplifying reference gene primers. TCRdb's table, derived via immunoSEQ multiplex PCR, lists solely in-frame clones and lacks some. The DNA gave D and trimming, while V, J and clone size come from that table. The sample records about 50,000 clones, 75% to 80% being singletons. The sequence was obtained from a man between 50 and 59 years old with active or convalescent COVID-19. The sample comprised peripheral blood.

CDR3 sequence: CASSFSSGGAENRNEQFF. Here the CDR3 DNA reads TGTGCCAGCAGCTTCTCTAGCGGGGGGGCGGAAAATAGGAATGAGCAGTTCTTC. The chain combines TRBV7-9 with TRBJ2-1, with TRBD2 matching 12 bases. Germline V gives CDR1 SEHNR, CDR2 FQNEAQ (reference sequence). V lost 3 bases, J lost 7 bases, and 13 bases stayed unmatched. The length of the CDR3 is 18 residues. Using reference TRBV7-9 and TRBJ2-1 for the parts outside the CDR3, the full variable domain is DTGVSQNPRHKITKRGQNVTFRCDPISEHNRLYWYRQTLGQGPEFLTYFQNEAQLEKSRLLSDRFSAERPKGSFSTLEIQRTEQGDSAMYLCASSFSSGGAENRNEQFFGPGTRLTVL.